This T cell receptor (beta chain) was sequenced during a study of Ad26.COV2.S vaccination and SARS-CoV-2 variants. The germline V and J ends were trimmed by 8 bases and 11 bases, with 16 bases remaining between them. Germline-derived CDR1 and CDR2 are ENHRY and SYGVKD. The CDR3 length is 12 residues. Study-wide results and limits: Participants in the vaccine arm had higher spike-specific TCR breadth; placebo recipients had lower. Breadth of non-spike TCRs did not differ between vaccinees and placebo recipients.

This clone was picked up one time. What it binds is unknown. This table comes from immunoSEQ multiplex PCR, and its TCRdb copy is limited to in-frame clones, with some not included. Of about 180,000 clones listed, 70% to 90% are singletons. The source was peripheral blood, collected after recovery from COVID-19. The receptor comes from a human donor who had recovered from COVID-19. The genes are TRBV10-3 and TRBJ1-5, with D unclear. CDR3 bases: TGTGCCATCTCACCTAATGGAAGGACCCAGCATTTT. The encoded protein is CAISPNGRTQHF.